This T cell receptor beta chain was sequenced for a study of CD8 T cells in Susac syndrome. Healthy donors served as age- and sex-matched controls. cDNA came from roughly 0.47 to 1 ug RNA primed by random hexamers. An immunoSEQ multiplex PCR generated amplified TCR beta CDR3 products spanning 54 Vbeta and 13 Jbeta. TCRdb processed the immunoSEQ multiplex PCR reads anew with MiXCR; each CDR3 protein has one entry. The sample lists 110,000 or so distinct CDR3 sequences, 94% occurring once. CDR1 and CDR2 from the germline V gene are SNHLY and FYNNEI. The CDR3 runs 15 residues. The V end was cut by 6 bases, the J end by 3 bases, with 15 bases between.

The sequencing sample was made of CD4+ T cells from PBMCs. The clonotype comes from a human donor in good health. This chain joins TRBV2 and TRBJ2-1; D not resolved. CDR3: CASSLESRDYNEQFF. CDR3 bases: TGTGCCAGCAGCCTCGAATCACGAGACTACAATGAGCAGTTCTTC.